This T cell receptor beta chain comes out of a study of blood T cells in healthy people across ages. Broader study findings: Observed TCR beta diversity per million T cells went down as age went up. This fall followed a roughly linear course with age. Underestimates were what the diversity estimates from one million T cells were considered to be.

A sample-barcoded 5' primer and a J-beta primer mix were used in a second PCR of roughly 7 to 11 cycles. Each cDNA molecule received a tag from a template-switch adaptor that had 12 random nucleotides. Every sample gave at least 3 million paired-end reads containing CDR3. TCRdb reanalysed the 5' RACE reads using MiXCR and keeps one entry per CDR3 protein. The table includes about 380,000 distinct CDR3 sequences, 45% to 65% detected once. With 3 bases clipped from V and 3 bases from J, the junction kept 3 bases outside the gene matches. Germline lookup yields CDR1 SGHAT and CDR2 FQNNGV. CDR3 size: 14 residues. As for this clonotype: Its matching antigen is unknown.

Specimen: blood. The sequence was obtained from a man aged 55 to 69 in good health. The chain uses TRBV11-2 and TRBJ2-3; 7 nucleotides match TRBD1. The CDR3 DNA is TGTGCCAGCAGCTTTGCCAGGGGGACAGATACGCAGTATTTT. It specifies CASSFARGTDTQYF.